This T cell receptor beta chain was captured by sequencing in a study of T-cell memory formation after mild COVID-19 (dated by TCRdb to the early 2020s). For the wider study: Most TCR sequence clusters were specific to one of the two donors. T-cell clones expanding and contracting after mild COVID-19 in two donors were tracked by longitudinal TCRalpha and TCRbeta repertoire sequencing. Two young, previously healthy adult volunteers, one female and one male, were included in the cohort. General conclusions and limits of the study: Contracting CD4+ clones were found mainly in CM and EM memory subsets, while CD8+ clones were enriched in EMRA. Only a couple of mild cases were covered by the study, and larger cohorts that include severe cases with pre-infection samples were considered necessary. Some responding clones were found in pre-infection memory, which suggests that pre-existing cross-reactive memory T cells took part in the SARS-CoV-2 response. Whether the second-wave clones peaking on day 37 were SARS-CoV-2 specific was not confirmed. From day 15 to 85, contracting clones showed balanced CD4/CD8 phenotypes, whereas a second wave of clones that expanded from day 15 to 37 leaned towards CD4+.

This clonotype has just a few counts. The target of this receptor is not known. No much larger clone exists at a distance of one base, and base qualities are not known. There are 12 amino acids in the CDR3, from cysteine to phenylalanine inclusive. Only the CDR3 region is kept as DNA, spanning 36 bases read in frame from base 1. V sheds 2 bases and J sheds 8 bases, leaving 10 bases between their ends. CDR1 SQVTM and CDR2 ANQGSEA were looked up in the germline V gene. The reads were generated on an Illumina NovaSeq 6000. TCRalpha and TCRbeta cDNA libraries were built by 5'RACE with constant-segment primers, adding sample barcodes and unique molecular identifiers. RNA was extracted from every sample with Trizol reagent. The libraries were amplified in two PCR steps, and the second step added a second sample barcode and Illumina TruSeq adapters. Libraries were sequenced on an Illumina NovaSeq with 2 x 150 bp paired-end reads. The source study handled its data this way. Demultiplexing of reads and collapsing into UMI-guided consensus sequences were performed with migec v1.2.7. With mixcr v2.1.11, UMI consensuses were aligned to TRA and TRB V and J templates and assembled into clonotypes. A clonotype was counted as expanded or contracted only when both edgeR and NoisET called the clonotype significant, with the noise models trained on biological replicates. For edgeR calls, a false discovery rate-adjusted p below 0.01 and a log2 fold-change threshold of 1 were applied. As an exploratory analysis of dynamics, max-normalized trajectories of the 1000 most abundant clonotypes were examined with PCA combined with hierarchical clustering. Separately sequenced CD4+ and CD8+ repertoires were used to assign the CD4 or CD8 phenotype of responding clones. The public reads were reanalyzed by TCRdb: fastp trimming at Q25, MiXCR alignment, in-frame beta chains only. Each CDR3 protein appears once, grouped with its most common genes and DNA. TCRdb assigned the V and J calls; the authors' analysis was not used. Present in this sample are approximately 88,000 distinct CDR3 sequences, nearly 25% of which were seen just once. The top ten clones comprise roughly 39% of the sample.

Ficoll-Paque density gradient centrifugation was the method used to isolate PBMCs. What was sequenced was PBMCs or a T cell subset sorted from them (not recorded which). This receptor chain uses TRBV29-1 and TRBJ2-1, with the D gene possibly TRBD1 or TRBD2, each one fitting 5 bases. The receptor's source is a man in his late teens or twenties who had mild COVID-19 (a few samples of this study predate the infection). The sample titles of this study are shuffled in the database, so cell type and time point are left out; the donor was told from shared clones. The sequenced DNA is TGCAGCGTTGAACCGGGGCCCGATGAGCAGTTCTTC. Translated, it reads CSVEPGPDEQFF.